These T cell receptor beta chains were read from a single sample in a study of T-cell reconstitution after alpha-beta-depleted transplantation in children. From the PCR reads, TCRdb called clonotypes with MiXCR, one entry per CDR3 protein. The profile covers around 300,000 distinct CDR3 sequences, with roughly 21% appearing a single time and approximately 11% taken by the ten largest. This sample comprised PBMCs, mostly from graft donor cells, obtained 180 days after TCRalphabeta/CD19-depleted stem cell transplant. Every receptor here comes from a male patient under 18 who had a stem cell transplant for acute lymphoblastic leukemia, so the T cells may come from the graft donor. Both conserved end residues are part of each CDR3. Each record gives: clone size, D gene, J gene, V gene, CDR3 DNA, CDR3 protein. The D gene is left open where the match is weak. Size tells how often a clone was seen (once, few, many) or the class of an expanded clone, and some rows leave it out.

clone size: .
D gene: TRBD2
J gene: TRBJ2-7
V gene: TRBV10-3
CDR3 DNA: TGTGCCATCAGGGGGTGGGGGGGAGTAAGGGACGAGCAGTACTTC
CDR3 protein: CAIRGWGGVRDEQYF

clone size: many
D gene: .
J gene: TRBJ1-2
V gene: TRBV29-1
CDR3 DNA: TGCAGCGTTCGACGGGTCCCGGTGGCGGACTATGGCTACACCTTC
CDR3 protein: CSVRRVPVADYGYTF

clone size: .
D gene: .
J gene: TRBJ2-4
V gene: TRBV4-1
CDR3 DNA: TGCGCCAGCAGCCAAAGGCCTATACCCCAGGGACGAACCAAAAACATTCAGTACTTC
CDR3 protein: CASSQRPIPQGRTKNIQYF

clone size: .
D gene: TRBD1
J gene: TRBJ2-3
V gene: TRBV5-1
CDR3 DNA: TGCGCCAGCAGTCCCGGGACAGGGCCAGATACGCAGTATTTT
CDR3 protein: CASSPGTGPDTQYF

clone size: .
D gene: TRBD1
J gene: TRBJ2-7
V gene: TRBV6-1
CDR3 DNA: TGTGCCAGCAGGCCCGCCGGGACAGCGCTCTACGAGCAGTACTTC
CDR3 protein: CASRPAGTALYEQYF

clone size: .
D gene: TRBD2
J gene: TRBJ2-1
V gene: TRBV5-1
CDR3 DNA: TGCGCCAGCAGCTTGGTAGTTGGGACTAGAAACGGCAATGAGCAGTTCTTC
CDR3 protein: CASSLVVGTRNGNEQFF

clone size: .
D gene: .
J gene: TRBJ2-3
V gene: TRBV3-1
CDR3 DNA: TGTGCCAGCAGCCAAGATCGGTCGAGGATGGACGGCACAGATACGCAGTATTTT
CDR3 protein: CASSQDRSRMDGTDTQYF

clone size: .
D gene: TRBD2
J gene: TRBJ2-3
V gene: TRBV10-1
CDR3 DNA: TGCGCCAGCAGTGCCCTAGCGGGAGGGCCAGACACGCAGTATTTT
CDR3 protein: CASSALAGGPDTQYF

clone size: .
D gene: TRBD2
J gene: TRBJ2-2
V gene: TRBV12-3/TRBV12-4
CDR3 DNA: TGTGCCAGCAGTTTACCGATGGGACTAGCGGGAGGTAGCGGGGAGCTGTTTTTT
CDR3 protein: CASSLPMGLAGGSGELFF

clone size: many
D gene: .
J gene: TRBJ2-1
V gene: TRBV12-3/TRBV12-4
CDR3 DNA: TGTGCCAGCAGTTTGGAACTGTGGGGGAGAAAGAATGAGCAGTTCTTC
CDR3 protein: CASSLELWGRKNEQFF

clone size: .
D gene: .
J gene: TRBJ1-1
V gene: TRBV4-1
CDR3 DNA: TGCGCCAGCAGCCAATTTGGGAACAGTCGGTCGGAGACTGAAGCTTTCTTT
CDR3 protein: CASSQFGNSRSETEAFF

clone size: few
D gene: TRBD1
J gene: TRBJ2-1
V gene: TRBV2
CDR3 DNA: TGTGCCAGCAGTGAAGCGGGACAGCCCAATGAGCAGTTCTTC
CDR3 protein: CASSEAGQPNEQFF

clone size: .
D gene: TRBD2
J gene: TRBJ2-7
V gene: TRBV12-3/TRBV12-4
CDR3 DNA: TGTGCCAGCTGTCCCCCGACTAGCGGGAGCGGAGTCACCTACGAGCAGTACTTC
CDR3 protein: CASCPPTSGSGVTYEQYF

clone size: .
D gene: .
J gene: TRBJ2-5
V gene: TRBV5-1
CDR3 DNA: TGCGCCAGCAGCTTGGCGGCGGCACAAGAGACCCAGTACTTC
CDR3 protein: CASSLAAAQETQYF

clone size: .
D gene: .
J gene: TRBJ2-7
V gene: TRBV9
CDR3 DNA: TGTGCCAGCAGCGTAGACGGTAGCGGTTACTACGAGCAGTACTTC
CDR3 protein: CASSVDGSGYYEQYF

clone size: .
D gene: TRBD2
J gene: TRBJ2-7
V gene: TRBV27
CDR3 DNA: TGTGCCAGCAACCCGCGAGGACTAGCGAACTACGAGCAGTACTTC
CDR3 protein: CASNPRGLANYEQYF

clone size: .
D gene: .
J gene: TRBJ2-2
V gene: TRBV7-3
CDR3 DNA: TGTGCCAGCAGACGGACGGAGACCGGGGAGCTGTTTTTT
CDR3 protein: CASRRTETGELFF

clone size: few
D gene: .
J gene: TRBJ2-1
V gene: TRBV5-1
CDR3 DNA: TGCGCCAGCAGCTTGGCCCTTGTCAGGGTCAATGAGCAGTTCTTC
CDR3 protein: CASSLALVRVNEQFF

clone size: few
D gene: TRBD1
J gene: TRBJ2-7
V gene: TRBV5-1
CDR3 DNA: TGCGCCAGCAGCGTGGGACAGGGCCTCCTCTACGAGCAGTACTTC
CDR3 protein: CASSVGQGLLYEQYF

clone size: .
D gene: .
J gene: TRBJ1-1
V gene: TRBV5-6
CDR3 DNA: TGTGCCAGCAGCTCTTTGGGGCGACAGTTGAACACTGAAGCTTTCTTT
CDR3 protein: CASSSLGRQLNTEAFF

clone size: .
D gene: TRBD2
J gene: TRBJ2-5
V gene: TRBV11-2
CDR3 DNA: TGTGCCAGCAGCTTATTAGGGCTAGCGGGGCAAGAGACCCAGTACTTC
CDR3 protein: CASSLLGLAGQETQYF

clone size: .
D gene: .
J gene: TRBJ2-7
V gene: TRBV4-1
CDR3 DNA: TGCGCCAGCAGCCAGATCCCCGGGGCGCCTTCCACCCACGAGCAGTACTTC
CDR3 protein: CASSQIPGAPSTHEQYF

clone size: many
D gene: .
J gene: TRBJ2-1
V gene: TRBV5-6
CDR3 DNA: TGTGCCAGCAGCTTAGGAGGGAAATCCTACAATGAGCAGTTCTTC
CDR3 protein: CASSLGGKSYNEQFF

clone size: few
D gene: TRBD1
J gene: TRBJ2-5
V gene: TRBV4-1
CDR3 DNA: TGCGCCAGCAGCCAACGACCTAGGGACAGGGGGACCCAGTACTTC
CDR3 protein: CASSQRPRDRGTQYF

clone size: few
D gene: .
J gene: TRBJ2-7
V gene: TRBV5-1
CDR3 DNA: TGCGCCAGCAGCCTTCTAGCCCCCCACGTCTACGAGCGGTACTTC
CDR3 protein: CASSLLAPHVYERYF

clone size: .
D gene: TRBD2
J gene: TRBJ2-2
V gene: TRBV15
CDR3 DNA: TGTGCCACCAGCAGAGGTAGCGGGAGTGGAACCGGGGAGCTGTTTTTT
CDR3 protein: CATSRGSGSGTGELFF

clone size: .
D gene: TRBD2
J gene: TRBJ2-1
V gene: TRBV7-6
CDR3 DNA: TGTGCCAGCAGCCTGGGGACTAGCGGGATGAATGAGCAGTTCTTC
CDR3 protein: CASSLGTSGMNEQFF

clone size: .
D gene: TRBD1
J gene: TRBJ2-5
V gene: TRBV6-5
CDR3 DNA: TGTGCCAGCAGTTACTCGAGGACAGGGGGGTTCCGGGAGACCCAGTACTTC
CDR3 protein: CASSYSRTGGFRETQYF

clone size: few
D gene: TRBD2
J gene: TRBJ2-3
V gene: TRBV6-1
CDR3 DNA: TGTGCCAGCACCACCCCTCAAGGTCGTCTGCGGGAGAGGGCAGATACGCAGTATTTT
CDR3 protein: CASTTPQGRLRERADTQYF

clone size: .
D gene: TRBD2
J gene: TRBJ2-1
V gene: TRBV7-6
CDR3 DNA: TGTGCCAGCAGCTTAGCGACCCCCTTAGCGGGAGCCGCCTACAATGAGCAGTTCTTC
CDR3 protein: CASSLATPLAGAAYNEQFF

clone size: once
D gene: .
J gene: TRBJ2-3
V gene: TRBV6-2/TRBV6-3
CDR3 DNA: TGTGCCAGCGCCGGGGTTGACACAGATACGCAGTATTTT
CDR3 protein: CASAGVDTDTQYF

clone size: .
D gene: .
J gene: TRBJ2-7
V gene: TRBV25-1
CDR3 DNA: TGTGCCAGCGGCAGATGGGGATCCCACGAGCAGTACTTC
CDR3 protein: CASGRWGSHEQYF

clone size: .
D gene: .
J gene: TRBJ1-6
V gene: TRBV5-4
CDR3 DNA: TGTGCCAGCAGCTTGGTGCTATCGGATTCACCCCTCCACTTT
CDR3 protein: CASSLVLSDSPLHF

clone size: .
D gene: .
J gene: TRBJ2-1
V gene: TRBV5-1
CDR3 DNA: TGCGCCAGCAGCTTGCTACGGGACTCCCGGGACAATGAGCAGTTCTTC
CDR3 protein: CASSLLRDSRDNEQFF

clone size: .
D gene: .
J gene: TRBJ2-4
V gene: TRBV28
CDR3 DNA: TGTGCCAGCAGTGTTCCGGCCCTAGCCAAAAACATTCAGTACTTC
CDR3 protein: CASSVPALAKNIQYF

clone size: .
D gene: .
J gene: TRBJ2-5
V gene: TRBV19
CDR3 DNA: TGTGCCAGTAGTATAGATCGGGGGACGCCTAGGGAGACCCAGTACTTC
CDR3 protein: CASSIDRGTPRETQYF

clone size: many
D gene: TRBD1
J gene: TRBJ1-2
V gene: TRBV12-3/TRBV12-4
CDR3 DNA: TGTGCCAGCAGGGGACAGGGTCATGGCTACACCTTC
CDR3 protein: CASRGQGHGYTF

clone size: .
D gene: TRBD1
J gene: TRBJ2-7
V gene: TRBV5-1
CDR3 DNA: TGCGCCAGCAGCTGGGGACAGGGGTCCCACTACGAGCAGTACTTC
CDR3 protein: CASSWGQGSHYEQYF

clone size: .
D gene: .
J gene: TRBJ1-1
V gene: TRBV18
CDR3 DNA: TGTGCCAGCTCACCAAAAAAGGACAGTGAAGCTTTCTTT
CDR3 protein: CASSPKKDSEAFF

clone size: .
D gene: .
J gene: TRBJ1-2
V gene: TRBV20-1
CDR3 DNA: TGCAGTGCTAGAGATTCGTGGAATAACTATGGCTACACCTTC
CDR3 protein: CSARDSWNNYGYTF

clone size: .
D gene: .
J gene: TRBJ2-2
V gene: TRBV5-1
CDR3 DNA: TGCGCCAGCAGCTTCCGTGACACCGGGGAGCTGTTTTTT
CDR3 protein: CASSFRDTGELFF

clone size: .
D gene: .
J gene: TRBJ1-2
V gene: TRBV5-1
CDR3 DNA: TGCGCCAGCAGCTTTAATAACCAGGTTAATCTCTATGGCTACACCTTC
CDR3 protein: CASSFNNQVNLYGYTF

clone size: .
D gene: .
J gene: TRBJ1-5
V gene: TRBV7-8
CDR3 DNA: TGTGCCAGCGGGGTGGTTCAGCCCCAGCATTTT
CDR3 protein: CASGVVQPQHF

clone size: .
D gene: .
J gene: TRBJ2-7
V gene: TRBV2
CDR3 DNA: TGTGCCAGCAGTGAGGGACGCCTCTACGAGCAGTACTTC
CDR3 protein: CASSEGRLYEQYF

clone size: once
D gene: .
J gene: TRBJ2-5
V gene: TRBV27
CDR3 DNA: TGTGCCAGCAGTCCCGGTAGGAGGGTAGGTCAGGAGACCCAGTACTTC
CDR3 protein: CASSPGRRVGQETQYF

clone size: few
D gene: TRBD1
J gene: TRBJ2-5
V gene: TRBV15
CDR3 DNA: TGTGCCACCAGCAGAGAGACAGGGCTTGCCCTGGAGACCCAGTACTTC
CDR3 protein: CATSRETGLALETQYF

clone size: .
D gene: .
J gene: TRBJ1-1
V gene: TRBV5-1
CDR3 DNA: TGCGCCAGCAGCTCTGCCTCGGGGGCCGCTGAAGCTTTCTTT
CDR3 protein: CASSSASGAAEAFF

clone size: few
D gene: .
J gene: TRBJ1-1
V gene: TRBV9
CDR3 DNA: TGTGCCAGCAGCGTAGGTGGACTTGGTAGCACTGAAGCTTTCTTT
CDR3 protein: CASSVGGLGSTEAFF

clone size: .
D gene: .
J gene: TRBJ1-6
V gene: TRBV12-3/TRBV12-4
CDR3 DNA: TGTGCCAGCAGTTCTGGGAGTGCTTTCTCACCCCTCCACTTT
CDR3 protein: CASSSGSAFSPLHF

clone size: .
D gene: TRBD2
J gene: TRBJ2-2
V gene: TRBV27
CDR3 DNA: TGTGCCAGCAGTTGGGGGGGGCTGGGCGGGAGGCCCGGGGAGCTGTTTTTT
CDR3 protein: CASSWGGLGGRPGELFF

clone size: .
D gene: TRBD1
J gene: TRBJ2-1
V gene: TRBV20-1
CDR3 DNA: TGCAGTTTCCCGGGACAGGGGGCGACACGGTTCAATGAGCAGTTCTTC
CDR3 protein: CSFPGQGATRFNEQFF

clone size: .
D gene: .
J gene: TRBJ1-2
V gene: TRBV20-1
CDR3 DNA: TGCAGTGCTCAATCAATTGGTGGCTACACCTTC
CDR3 protein: CSAQSIGGYTF

clone size: few
D gene: .
J gene: TRBJ2-3
V gene: TRBV27
CDR3 DNA: TGTGCCAGCAGTTTATCGGAGAGCACAGATACGCAGTATTTT
CDR3 protein: CASSLSESTDTQYF